This T cell receptor beta chain was found in a study of cytomegalovirus exposure and HLA in healthy donors (dated by TCRdb to the late 2010s). For the wider study: An earlier analysis of roughly 500 of the donors reported 276 Gb of sequence data and 90 million to 120 million unique TCR beta sequences obtained from around 170 million T cells. Roughly 300 gigabases of sequencing data and 70 million to 100 million unique TCR sequences made up an early release that covered 640 HLA-typed donors. Of the roughly 420 genotyped donors, 75% to 85% were placed in the genetic ancestry cluster associated with self-reported Caucasian donors. The study aimed to test whether signatures of past pathogen exposure could be identified by cataloging public T cell receptors. Using immunosequencing, the study profiled T cell repertoires from fewer than 700 subjects and related those repertoires to cytomegalovirus serostatus. In addition to the first cohort of hundreds of subjects, a separate validation cohort of approximately 130 different subjects was used. High-throughput TCR immunosequencing, statistical association of individual TCRs with disease status, and machine learning were combined to predict cytomegalovirus infection status. A later analysis re-analyzed previously published TCR beta repertoires from roughly 600 donors and added high-resolution HLA genotyping to study TCR occurrence patterns. Rather than drawing on any new phenotypic data, the later analysis identified candidate immune exposures from TCR beta sequences and the way those sequences occurred across donors. An earlier analysis of 587 of the donors used high-throughput TCR beta sequencing to judge whether each TCR beta V gene segment behaved as functional or pseudogenic. Donor age, sex, ethnicity and CMV serostatus were compiled together with the repertoire data. A later genetic analysis used genome-wide SNP genotypes for about three fifths of the 666 donors, treating that subset as a discovery cohort. All discovery cohort repertoires had been generated on a single sequencing platform. HLA typing included class I and class II loci at four-digit resolution. Typing coverage differed by locus: A, B, C, DRB1 and DQB1 were typed in roughly 620-640 donors, DQA1 in around 500, DPA1 in 600 to 610, and DPB1 in roughly 450. Because of strong linkage in the cohort, 5 or 6 DR-DQ haplotypes were treated as single units for association and clustering. Among under 450 genotyped donors of the cohort, an average of 235,054 unique TCR beta nucleotide sequences were sequenced per donor, roughly 20% of them non-productive. Here is what the overall study found, with its caveats: The study listed approximately 150 TCR beta chains as associated with cytomegalovirus. In vitro tests confirmed that a few of the cytomegalovirus-associated TCR beta chains recognize cytomegalovirus antigens. Broadly in line with IMGT annotations, most TCR beta V segments showed up in productive rearrangements about 87% or about 30% of the time in an earlier analysis of about 500 of the donors. The authors suggested that the approach could potentially be generalized to other disease states and immunological phenotypes. Because HLA typing was missing for some donors at each locus, association tests included only the typed subset. The presence/absence analyses assumed that sequencing depth was roughly uniform across donors, and that assumption may not be true. In a later analysis, most CMV-associated TCR beta chains were found to appear HLA-restricted, with HLA associations seemingly driven largely by CMV exposure. A group of highly shared sequence variants was considered likely to be a technical artifact of the sequencing pipeline. According to a later analysis, parvovirus B19, influenza, CMV and Epstein-Barr virus appeared linked to several top co-occurrence clusters. This cohort had only TCR beta chains sequenced, and the lack of alpha or paired-chain data limited which features could be detected. Because counts were too low, 15 or so rarely observed V segments, including chromosome 9 orphons, were excluded from the earlier analysis of several hundred of the donors. Linkage disequilibrium might explain the correlated functional status among segregating V segments, but an unknown experimental factor could not be ruled out. Most TCR sequences were seen in very few donors, while some public TCRs were found in many individuals. In a later analysis, TCR association rates were found to vary across HLA loci, with the most associated TCRs seen for DRB1 alleles and the fewest for HLA-C alleles. A later analysis associated 15,000 to 20,000 TCR beta sequences with specific HLA alleles at a false discovery rate of 0.05. The classifier was reported to diagnose cytomegalovirus status with high specificity and sensitivity in both the original cohort and the validation cohort. A later analysis found that HLA-associated TCR beta chains were more clonally expanded and had lower generation probabilities than equally common non-associated chains. When HLA alleles, especially DR and DQ, strongly co-occurred, attributing TCR associations to individual alleles was difficult. A later genetic analysis reported fewer N-insertions in productive TCRs among donors in an Asian-associated ancestry cluster than the roughly 720-donor mean. The only immune exposure information available for the cohort was CMV serostatus. A further reported finding was that TCR beta sequences accurately predicted the HLA-A and HLA-B alleles for most subjects in the first cohort. An association between a missense DCLRE1C variant and V-gene and J-gene trimming of TCR beta chains was found in a later genetic analysis and replicated in an independent cohort.

On this clone itself: The antigen this receptor binds is unknown. No base quality values were provided; no much bigger clone lies one nucleotide off.

The cohort comprised 550 to 700 healthy bone marrow donors. All cohort members were sampled while nominally healthy, although unrecorded immune exposures were likely present. The donor was CMV seropositive and belonged to the group of about 290 seropositive cohort members. A peripheral blood sample was provided by each donor, and peripheral blood mononuclear cells were used for TCR beta sequencing. The Qiagen DNeasy Blood Extraction Kit was used to extract genomic DNA from the blood cell samples. Library creation used the immunoSEQ multiplex PCR assay. The multiplex PCR relied on a mix of 60 forward primers for TCR Vbeta segments and 13 reverse primers for TCR Jbeta segments. A multiplex PCR assay on genomic DNA amplified the CDR3 region of rearranged TCR beta genes. The Illumina HiSeq System was used to sequence the amplified TCR beta libraries as 87-base-pair reads. The paper's processing steps were these. In a later analysis, 80 million or so unique TCR beta chains were counted across the roughly 700 repertoires, and around 10 million of these chains were shared by at least two donors. To remove PCR and sequencing errors, raw reads were error-corrected and collapsed into unique sequences using a nearest-neighbor algorithm that merged closely related sequences. To assign V, D and J gene segments, CDR3 sequences were aligned to IMGT reference sequences. For a sequence to be retained, a match of at least six nucleotides was required to both a V gene segment and a J gene segment. A rearrangement counted as productive if the CDR3 had no stop codons and remained in frame with V and J, and every other rearrangement counted as non-productive. Following IMGT convention, CDR3 was defined as the stretch from the second conserved V-encoded cysteine to the conserved J-encoded phenylalanine. Sequences without an unambiguous match to a single V gene segment were excluded from the earlier analysis of 587 of the donors. In an earlier analysis of about 590 of the donors, a V segment was called functional when productive rearrangements were above 56.7%, and segregating when the standard deviation between donors exceeded 5%. A statistical classification framework was built for diagnosing cytomegalovirus status from the catalog of TCR beta chain sequences. In a later analysis, TCR nucleotide sequences were compared against IMGT/GENE-DB human TR gene sequences so that V and J genes could be assigned. Using the TCRdist pipeline, a later analysis assigned CDR3 sequences along with most-parsimonious VDJ recombination scenarios. In a later analysis, every TCR beta chain was defined by the combination of its CDR3 amino acid sequence and its V-gene family, and reads without a unique V-gene family were dropped. As a way to deal with suspected cross-contamination and a sequencing artifact, a later analysis dropped 500 to 700 nucleotide sequences that were highly shared and had low generation probability. A later analysis calculated a clonal expansion index for each public chain from normalized within-repertoire ranks of inferred template counts. Generation probabilities in a later analysis came from a VDJ recombination model fitted to out-of-frame rearrangements, and those results were checked against IGoR. Hypergeometric tests were used in a later analysis to score TCR-TCR, TCR-HLA and TCR-CMV co-occurrence, with a repertoire-size bias correction applied to the TCR pairs. In a later analysis, false discovery rates were estimated by permuting HLA or CMV assignments 20 times. A later analysis grouped co-occurring TCRs with DBSCAN, adding TCRdist sequence similarity when clustering within HLA-allele-positive subsets. Repertoires with fewer than 30,000 or more than 120,000 public chains, plus five repertoires with anomalous nucleotide sharing, were excluded from co-occurrence clustering. As stored in TCRdb, this immuneACCESS dataset retains in-frame rearrangements with V and J assigned. A fraction of the clones does not appear; measured against another copy, unresolved V genes explain less than half of the discrepancy, and the remainder lacks a known reason. The V and J calls and clone size were taken over from that table, and D and trimming were inferred from the DNA. This sample lists 130,000 or so clones; about 79% were detected once. Under 3% of the sample lies in the top ten.

The clonotype comes from a woman younger than 30 in good health and CMV-seropositive. The sample taken for sequencing was PBMCs.

The sequenced DNA: TGTGCCAGCAGCCCGGGGGGCCTCTCTGGAAACACCATATATTTT. This translates into CASSPGGLSGNTIYF. The chain uses TRBV7-3 and TRBJ1-3; the D region possibly corresponds to TRBD1 (6 bases align). The V end loses 5 bases and the J end loses 0 bases, and a stretch of 11 bases separates them. The CDR3 sequence holds 15 residues, the cysteine and phenylalanine included. Only the CDR3 portion is preserved as DNA: 45 bases, with reading frame beginning at the first base. The germline V gene gives CDR1 as SGHTA and CDR2 as FQGTGA. The reference TRBV7-3 and TRBJ1-3 proteins fill in what lies around the CDR3, so the full variable domain reads GAGVSQTPSNKVTEKGKYVELRCDPISGHTALYWYRQSLGQGPEFLIYFQGTGAADDSGLPNDRFFAVRPEGSVSTLKIQRTERGDSAVYLCASSPGGLSGNTIYFGEGSWLTVV.